This TCR beta chain comes out of a study of preoperative IRX-2 immunotherapy in early breast cancer. The treatment denotes: preoperative locoregional IRX-2 cytokine immunotherapy. The CDR3 spans 12 residues. Germline V gene lookup returns CDR1 LNHDA and CDR2 SQIVND (reference sequence). Trimming took 8 bases from V and 6 from J; bases not matched to a gene: 4. Sequencing was performed with immunoSEQ multiplex PCR; in TCRdb, only in-frame clones are kept and a portion is missing. The table has 75,000 to 100,000 clones, roughly 85% seen once; the top ten hold roughly 2%. The sequence derives from a human donor with breast cancer. V and J are TRBV19 and TRBJ1-5; TRBD1 agrees at 7 bases. Material: tumor tissue, obtained after IRX-2 immunotherapy. As DNA, the CDR3 is TGTGCCAGTGAGGGGGCAGGTCAGCCCCAGCATTTT. Residues: CASEGAGQPQHF. Combining the CDR3 with reference TRBV19 and TRBJ1-5 gives the whole variable domain DGGITQSPKYLFRKEGQNVTLSCEQNLNHDAMYWYRQDPGQGLRLIYYSQIVNDFQKGDIAEGYSVSREKKESFPLTVTSAQKNPTAFYLCASEGAGQPQHFGDGTRLSIL.